This passage covers 23 T cell receptor beta chains from one sample sequenced in a study of Ad26.COV2.S vaccination and SARS-CoV-2 variants. Generated by immunoSEQ multiplex PCR, the TCRdb table keeps only in-frame clones and is missing some. The sample shows roughly 380,000 clones, about 90% of them seen only once. The sample was peripheral blood, taken after recovery from COVID-19. These receptors were collected from a human donor who had recovered from COVID-19.

The rearrangement links TRBV2 to TRBJ2-5; D possibly matches TRBD1 or TRBD2 (5 bases each). The V gene's germline CDR1 is SNHLY and CDR2 FYNNEI. The V and J ends lost 8 bases and 4 bases respectively, with 8 bases between them. This CDR3 contains 11 residues. The DNA for the CDR3 is TGTGCCAGCGGGACCACAGAGACCCAGTACTTC. Protein sequence: CASGTTETQYF. Full variable domain (rest looked up from reference TRBV2 and TRBJ2-5): EPEVTQTPSHQVTQMGQEVILRCVPISNHLYFYWYRQILGQKVEFLVSFYNNEISEKSEIFDDQFSVERPDGSNFTLKIRSTKLEDSAMYFCASGTTETQYFGPGTRLLVL.

This clone was counted only a few times. V usage is TRBV18 and J usage is TRBJ1-1; D perhaps matches TRBD1 (5 bases). This CDR3 spans 13 amino acids. Germline CDR1 and CDR2: KGHSH and LQKENI. V lost 3 bases, J lost 5 bases, and 10 bases lay in between. The DNA of the CDR3 is TGTGCCAGCTCACCGGGGCGAAGGACTGAAGCTTTCTTT. It codes for CASSPGRRTEAFF.

The chain recombines TRBV4-1 with TRBJ2-7; TRBD1 agrees at 12 bases. The CDR3 is made up of 17 amino acids. CDR1 MGHRA and CDR2 YSYEKL come from the germline V gene. Unmatched junction bases numbered 8, after V lost 0 bases and J lost 5 bases. The CDR3 spells CASSQDIGTGGVDEQYF. The CDR3 DNA is TGCGCCAGCAGCCAAGATATAGGGACAGGGGGCGTCGACGAGCAGTACTTC.

About this clone itself: The junction shows a germline mismatch at one end, possibly a read error. The V gene is TRBV13, the J gene TRBJ2-7, with D unresolved. This CDR3 is built from 13 residues. From germline, CDR1 is PRHDT and CDR2 FYEKMQ (reference sequence). CDR3 loop: CASSLGGSFEQYF. The CDR3 bases are TGTGCCAGCAGCTTAGGAGGTTCCTTCGAGCAGTACTTC.

Notes on this clone: One end of the junction fails to match germline, which may point to a read error. The chain employs TRBV11-2 and TRBJ1-1, with 10 bases that match TRBD1. Germline lookup yields CDR1 SGHAT and CDR2 FQNNGV. The CDR3 sequence is 12 residues long. The CDR3 DNA reads as TGTGCCAGCAGCTTAGATCTGGGGACAGGGGCCTTT. Its translation: CASSLDLGTGAF. Full variable domain (rest looked up from reference TRBV11-2 and TRBJ1-1): EAGVAQSPRYKIIEKRQSVAFWCNPISGHATLYWYQQILGQGPKLLIQFQNNGVVDDSQLPKDRFSAERLKGVDSTLKIQPAKLEDSAVYLCASSLDLGTGAFGQGTRLTVV.

This chain connects TRBV10-1 to TRBJ2-3, with no clear D. CDR3 length: 13 residues. Trimming stripped 2 bases from V and 4 bases from J, with 7 bases between. CDR1 is WNHNN, CDR2 SYGVQD, per germline (reference sequence). The CDR3, as DNA: TGCGCCAGCAGTGAGGGCCAATCAGATACGCAGTATTTT. It translates to CASSEGQSDTQYF.

As to this clone: Other DNA sequences from this sample encode an identical CDR3 as well. The V gene is TRBV6-2 or TRBV6-3, the J gene TRBJ1-1; D remains unclear. The germline CDR1 and CDR2 sequences are MNHEY and SVGEGT. The CDR3 consists of 13 residues. Trimming stripped 2 bases from V and 1 base from J, with 5 bases between. The CDR3 region is CASSYRQNTEAFF. The CDR3 region has the DNA TGTGCCAGCAGTTACCGACAGAACACTGAAGCTTTCTTT.

The chain couples TRBV7-9 to TRBJ1-1; D not resolved. From germline, CDR1 is SEHNR and CDR2 FQNEAQ (reference sequence). This CDR3 has 15 amino acids. The V end lost 4 bases, the J end lost 0 bases, and 12 bases lay between the germline ends. The CDR3 bases are TGTGCCAGCAGCTCTGCGGTCGTGTTGAACACTGAAGCTTTCTTT. Protein sequence: CASSSAVVLNTEAFF.

This rearrangement joins TRBV5-6 to TRBJ2-2; 10 nucleotides line up with TRBD1. The junction had 6 bases not matched to a gene; V was cut back by 4 bases and J by 3 bases. This CDR3 is 16 amino acids long. Germline-derived CDR1 and CDR2 are SGHDT and YYEEEE. The CDR3 protein is CASSLPDRGHTGELFF. The DNA for the CDR3 is TGTGCCAGCAGCCTTCCCGACAGGGGGCACACCGGGGAGCTGTTTTTT.

This chain joins TRBV11-2 and TRBJ2-2; D unclear. CDR1 is SGHAT, CDR2 FQNNGV, per germline. The V end lost 11 bases, the J end lost 7 bases, and 8 bases lay between the germline ends. The CDR3 totals 10 residues. CDR3 nucleotides: TGTGCCCGACGCTACGGGGAGCTGTTTTTT. The encoded protein is CARRYGELFF.

DNA of the CDR3: TGTGCCAGCAGCTTAGACACCGACTATGGCTACACCTTC. It specifies CASSLDTDYGYTF. The rearrangement links TRBV28 to TRBJ1-2; no reliable D call. The germline V and J ends were trimmed by 6 bases and 3 bases, with 11 bases remaining between them. Germline values: CDR1 MDHEN, CDR2 SYDVKM. There are 13 residues in the CDR3.

The gene calls are TRBV6-1 and TRBJ1-2, with 8 bases lining up with TRBD1. CDR3 length equals 16 residues. The germline V gene has CDR1 MNHNS and CDR2 SASEGT. Trimming removed 0 bases from V and 4 bases from J; junction bases left unmatched: 7. CDR3 coding DNA: TGTGCCAGCAGTGAAGCCCACCAGGGGGCCCTCTATGGCTACACCTTC. Translated: CASSEAHQGALYGYTF.

The chain combines TRBV4-1 with TRBJ1-4; 9 bases agree with TRBD1. Germline CDR1 MGHRA, CDR2 YSYEKL. Trimming removed 0 bases from V and 7 bases from J; junction bases left unmatched: 6. There are 16 residues in the CDR3. The chain's CDR3 is CASSQDGGQGVEKLFF. The CDR3 DNA reads as TGCGCCAGCAGCCAAGATGGGGGACAGGGTGTTGAAAAACTGTTTTTT.

The CDR3 loop reads CASRPRQAARDYEQYF. The CDR3, as DNA: TGTGCCAGCAGGCCGAGACAGGCGGCGAGGGACTACGAGCAGTACTTC. The chain links TRBV7-2 to TRBJ2-7, with a weak D call TRBD1 (6 bases). CDR1 is SGHTA and CDR2 is FQGNSA in the germline V gene. The CDR3 length is 16 residues. Trimming took 6 bases from V and 3 from J, leaving 21 bases between them.

The chain combines TRBV6-5 with TRBJ2-4; 10 bases align to TRBD2. The germline gives CDR1 MNHEY, CDR2 SVGAGI. The CDR3 is made up of 15 amino acids. V lost 6 bases and J lost 4; bases outside the gene matches: 6. The CDR3 spells CASRFERGGKNIQYF. CDR3 in DNA: TGTGCCAGCAGGTTCGAGCGGGGGGGGAAAAACATTCAGTACTTC.

The V call is TRBV5-1, the J call TRBJ1-2; possible D gene TRBD1, 5 bases. V lost 0 bases and J 4 bases, leaving 13 bases between the germline ends. In germline, CDR1 is SGHRS, CDR2 YFSETQ. CDR3 size: 15 residues. Here the CDR3 DNA reads TGCGCCAGCAGCTTGGGTCCCGGGGCCCTCTATGGCTACACCTTC. Its translation is CASSLGPGALYGYTF.

The rearrangement joins TRBV13 to TRBJ2-3, with TRBD2 matching over 14 bases. In germline, CDR1 is PRHDT, CDR2 FYEKMQ (reference sequence). This CDR3 has 20 amino acids. V lost 5 bases, J lost 0 bases, and 13 bases stayed unmatched. The CDR3 sequence: CASSARTSGGLLLSTDTQYF. The CDR3 region has the DNA TGTGCCAGCAGCGCACGGACTAGCGGGGGGCTACTATTGAGCACAGATACGCAGTATTTT.

This clone was counted once. CDR3 nucleotide sequence: TGTGCCAGCATTCAAAGGGCGGCAGGTGCCTACGAGCAGTACTTC. Translation: CASIQRAAGAYEQYF. The chain links TRBV25-1 to TRBJ2-7; no definite D call. In germline, CDR1 is MGHDK, CDR2 SYGVNS. V was pared by 7 bases and J by 2 bases, with 18 bases between. The CDR3 totals 15 residues.

A single count supports this clone. CDR3 sequence reads: CASSPGLAGDTQYF. CDR3 nucleotide sequence: TGTGCCAGCTCACCGGGACTAGCGGGAGATACGCAGTATTTT. V gene TRBV18 combines with J gene TRBJ2-3; 12 bases map to TRBD2. Germline trimming cut 3 bases from V and 5 bases from J; bases unmatched to any gene: 0. The germline CDR1 and CDR2 sequences are KGHSH and LQKENI. The CDR3 has 14 residues.

The V gene is TRBV11-2, the J gene TRBJ1-2; 8 bases are a match to TRBD1. Trimming removed 4 bases from V and 5 bases from J; junction bases left unmatched: 9. CDR3 length equals 15 residues. Germline CDR1 is SGHAT and CDR2 is FQNNGV. The chain's CDR3 is CASSSLRGLRYGYTF. The CDR3 DNA reads TGTGCCAGCAGCTCCCTCAGGGGGCTGAGGTATGGCTACACCTTC.

The V and J genes are TRBV21-1 and TRBJ2-5; the table calls TRBD2, which could not be checked here. TRBV21-1 is noted as a pseudogene. The CDR3 runs to 13 residues. Written as DNA, the CDR3 is TGTGCCAGCAGCATCGAAGTAGAGGAGACCCAGTACTTC. This translates into CASSIEVEETQYF.

The J gene is TRBJ1-2, the V gene TRBV4-3; a possible D gene is TRBD1 (6 bases). The V and J ends lost 1 base and 8 bases respectively, with 11 bases between them. This CDR3 comprises 13 residues. Per germline, CDR1 LGHNA and CDR2 YSLEER. CDR3 residues: CASSQVGGQGYTF. CDR3 DNA: TGCGCCAGCAGCCAAGTCGGGGGGCAAGGCTACACCTTC.

The V and J genes are TRBV15 and TRBJ1-4; a weak D match, TRBD1 (6 bases). CDR1 and CDR2 (germline): LNHNV, YYDKDF (reference sequence). The CDR3 is 16 amino acids. V lost 0 bases and J 8 bases, leaving 16 bases between the germline ends. The CDR3 region is CATSRDRGGAGEKLFF. In DNA form, the CDR3 reads TGTGCCACCAGCAGAGATCGTGGGGGCGCAGGAGAAAAACTGTTTTTT. The whole variable domain, remainder taken from reference TRBV15 and TRBJ1-4, is DAMVIQNPRYQVTQFGKPVTLSCSQTLNHNVMYWYQQKSSQAPKLLFHYYDKDFNNEADTPDNFQSRRPNTSFCFLDIRSPGLGDTAMYLCATSRDRGGAGEKLFFGSGTQLSVL.